The rows below give T cell receptor beta chains drawn from one sample of a study of cytomegalovirus exposure and HLA in healthy donors. Method: immunoSEQ multiplex PCR; TCRdb's copy keeps in-frame clones and lacks some. The data hold over 50,000 clones, with about 80% observed a single time. Sequencing used PBMCs. These receptors came from a man aged 35-49 years in good health and CMV-seronegative. CDR3s include the opening cysteine and the closing phenylalanine or tryptophan. The order of the fields is V gene, clone size, J gene, D gene, CDR3 protein, CDR3 DNA. D genes are given only for firm matches. The size entry is marked missing in some rows and otherwise reads once, few, many or a size class.

TRBV7-8	.	TRBJ1-1	.	CASSSRVGQLEAFF	TGTGCCAGCAGCTCCAGAGTCGGACAGCTTGAAGCTTTCTTT
TRBV15	.	TRBJ2-5	.	CATSRGREETQYF	TGTGCCACCAGCAGAGGGAGGGAAGAGACCCAGTACTTC
TRBV9	.	TRBJ1-6	.	CASSVIPQYSPLHF	TGTGCCAGCAGCGTAATCCCACAATATTCACCCCTCCACTTT
TRBV5-1	.	TRBJ1-2	.	CASSLDSSYGYTF	TGCGCCAGCAGCTTGGACAGTTCTTATGGCTACACCTTC
TRBV7-6	.	TRBJ2-5	TRBD1	CASSPLRTGAETQYF	TGTGCCAGCAGCCCTCTTCGGACAGGGGCGGAGACCCAGTACTTC
TRBV4-3	.	TRBJ2-2	.	CASSQGLVTTGELFF	TGCGCCAGCAGCCAAGGGCTAGTCACGACCGGGGAGCTGTTTTTT
TRBV9	few	TRBJ2-3	TRBD2	CASSALAGDTDTQYF	TGTGCCAGCAGCGCCCTAGCGGGAGACACAGATACGCAGTATTTT
TRBV30	few	TRBJ1-1	.	CAWIRAEAFF	TGTGCCTGGATACGGGCTGAAGCTTTCTTT
TRBV27	.	TRBJ1-4	.	CASSRGEKLFF	TGTGCCAGCAGTAGGGGTGAAAAACTGTTTTTT
TRBV18	.	TRBJ1-1	TRBD1	CASSGDSERNTEAFF	TGTGCCAGCTCGGGGGACAGCGAGAGGAACACTGAAGCTTTCTTT
TRBV19	.	TRBJ2-7	TRBD2	CASSMVLRGGLLEQYF	TGTGCCAGTAGTATGGTGTTGCGGGGGGGCCTGCTCGAGCAGTACTTC
TRBV27	.	TRBJ1-1	.	CAAGGHLNTEAFF	TGTGCCGCGGGGGGACACCTAAACACTGAAGCTTTCTTT
TRBV6-5	.	TRBJ1-2	.	CASSSGVGRAGGYTF	TGTGCCAGCAGTTCCGGGGTGGGCAGGGCGGGAGGCTACACCTTC
TRBV28	.	TRBJ1-5	.	CASSFLVGTGYQPQHF	TGTGCCAGCAGTTTTCTCGTGGGAACGGGGTATCAGCCCCAGCATTTT
TRBV9	few	TRBJ1-1	.	CASHPIGQLVNTEAFF	TGTGCCAGCCACCCCATAGGCCAGCTAGTAAACACTGAAGCTTTCTTT